These T cell receptor beta chains were read from a single sample in a study of response to subunit inactivated influenza vaccine. TCRdb re-derived calls from the RT-PCR reads in MiXCR, one entry per CDR3 protein. The table has just under 550,000 distinct CDR3 sequences, roughly 23% seen once; the top ten hold 2.8%. The sample was also reused in another study, on T cells expressing NK-cell markers.

The source material was CD4+ T cells sorted from PBMCs, sampled approximately 13 days after vaccination. Source of these receptors: a man aged 50-59 years who received an inactivated influenza vaccine. Both conserved end residues are part of each CDR3. A D gene is named only where the DNA matches it firmly. For some rows the clone size is stated as once, few or many, or as a class when expanded; others skip it.

d_gene | j_gene | abundance | v_gene | CDR3aa | CDR3nt
NA | TRBJ1-6 | NA | TRBV5-6 | CASSLIKSSYNSPLHF | TGTGCCAGCAGCTTGATAAAGAGCTCCTATAATTCACCCCTCCACTTT
TRBD1 | TRBJ2-6 | NA | TRBV6-2/TRBV6-3 | CASSRPGQRTGANVLTF | TGTGCCAGCAGTCGCCCGGGACAGAGGACTGGGGCCAACGTCCTGACTTTC
NA | TRBJ1-3 | NA | TRBV5-5 | CASSYGTTVFSGNTIYF | TGTGCCAGCAGCTATGGGACAACGGTATTCTCTGGAAACACCATATATTTT
NA | TRBJ2-1 | NA | TRBV2 | CASSEARDLYNEQFF | TGTGCCAGCAGTGAAGCGAGGGACTTGTACAATGAGCAGTTCTTC
TRBD2 | TRBJ2-5 | few | TRBV7-2 | CASSLPSGAQETQYF | TGTGCCAGCAGCTTACCTAGCGGGGCTCAAGAGACCCAGTACTTC
NA | TRBJ1-5 | NA | TRBV6-1 | CASSEAGNNQPQHF | TGTGCCAGCAGTGAAGCCGGAAACAATCAGCCCCAGCATTTT
TRBD2 | TRBJ2-7 | NA | TRBV7-2 | CASSLVAGGPGYEQYF | TGTGCCAGCAGCTTAGTTGCGGGAGGGCCTGGCTACGAGCAGTACTTC
NA | TRBJ2-7 | many | TRBV7-8 | CASSLQVSYEQYF | TGTGCCAGCAGCTTACAGGTATCCTACGAGCAGTACTTC
NA | TRBJ1-1 | NA | TRBV29-1 | CSVGGRDIGGTEAFF | TGCAGCGTTGGGGGTAGGGATATAGGGGGCACTGAAGCTTTCTTT
NA | TRBJ1-2 | NA | TRBV18 | CASSRRTDLGYTF | TGTGCCAGCTCACGCCGGACAGACCTTGGCTACACCTTC
NA | TRBJ2-1 | NA | TRBV5-5 | CASSLQLAYNEQFF | TGTGCCAGCAGCTTACAACTAGCCTACAATGAGCAGTTCTTC
NA | TRBJ2-3 | NA | TRBV7-9 | CASSEQGGTQYF | TGTGCCAGCAGCGAGCAGGGCGGTACGCAGTATTTT
TRBD1 | TRBJ1-4 | NA | TRBV7-9 | CASSSFRQGAEKLFF | TGTGCCAGCAGCTCCTTTCGGCAGGGGGCTGAAAAACTGTTTTTT
NA | TRBJ1-6 | many | TRBV12-3/TRBV12-4 | CASSPPGQPTLHF | TGTGCCAGCAGTCCCCCAGGACAGCCTACCCTCCACTTT
NA | TRBJ2-3 | few | TRBV20-1 | CSASSREHTDTQYF | TGCAGTGCTAGTAGTCGGGAGCACACAGATACGCAGTATTTT
NA | TRBJ2-1 | NA | TRBV20-1 | CSANRLENNEQFF | TGCAGTGCTAATAGACTAGAAAACAATGAGCAGTTCTTC